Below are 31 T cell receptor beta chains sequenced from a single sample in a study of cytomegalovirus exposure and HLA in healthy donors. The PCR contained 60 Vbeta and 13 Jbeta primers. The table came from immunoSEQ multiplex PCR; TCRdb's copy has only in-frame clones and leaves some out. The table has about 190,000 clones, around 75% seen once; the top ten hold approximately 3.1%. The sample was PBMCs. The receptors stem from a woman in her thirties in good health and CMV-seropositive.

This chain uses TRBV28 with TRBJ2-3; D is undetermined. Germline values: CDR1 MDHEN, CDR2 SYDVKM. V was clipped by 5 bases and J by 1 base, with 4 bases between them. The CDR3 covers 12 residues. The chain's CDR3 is CASSLRTDTQYF. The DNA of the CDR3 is TGTGCCAGCAGTCTTCGCACAGATACGCAGTATTTT.

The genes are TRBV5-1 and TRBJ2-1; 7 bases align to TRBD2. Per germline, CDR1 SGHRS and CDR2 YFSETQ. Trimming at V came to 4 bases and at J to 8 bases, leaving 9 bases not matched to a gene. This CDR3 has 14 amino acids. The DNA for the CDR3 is TGCGCCAGCAGCGGAGCGGGGAGGTGGGATGAGCAGTTCTTC. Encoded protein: CASSGAGRWDEQFF.

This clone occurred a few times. The CDR3 spells CASSLGAENTEAFF. CDR3 DNA sequence: TGTGCCAGCAGTTTAGGGGCCGAGAACACTGAAGCTTTCTTT. The chain combines TRBV28 with TRBJ1-1, with a tentative D call TRBD1 (5 bases). With 2 bases removed from V and 1 base from J, the gap between germline ends came to 8 bases. Germline V gene lookup returns CDR1 MDHEN and CDR2 SYDVKM. This CDR3 contains 14 residues.

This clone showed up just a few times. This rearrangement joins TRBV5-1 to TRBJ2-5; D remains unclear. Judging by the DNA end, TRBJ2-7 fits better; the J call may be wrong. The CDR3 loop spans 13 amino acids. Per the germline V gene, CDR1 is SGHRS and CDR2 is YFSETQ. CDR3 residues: CASSWSSSYEQYF. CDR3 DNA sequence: TGCGCCAGCAGCTGGAGTAGCTCCTACGAGCAGTACTTC.

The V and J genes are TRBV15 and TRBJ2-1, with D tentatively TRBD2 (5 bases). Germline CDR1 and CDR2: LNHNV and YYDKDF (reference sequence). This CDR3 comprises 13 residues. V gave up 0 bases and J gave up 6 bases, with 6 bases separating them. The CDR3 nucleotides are TGTGCCACCAGCAGAGATGGAGGCAATGAGCAGTTCTTC. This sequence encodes CATSRDGGNEQFF.

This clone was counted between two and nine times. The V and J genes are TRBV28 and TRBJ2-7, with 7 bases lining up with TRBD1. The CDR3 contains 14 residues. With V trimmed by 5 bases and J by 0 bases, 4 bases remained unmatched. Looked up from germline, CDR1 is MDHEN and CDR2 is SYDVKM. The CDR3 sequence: CASSDRVSSYEQYF. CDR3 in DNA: TGTGCCAGCAGTGACAGGGTGAGCTCCTACGAGCAGTACTTC.

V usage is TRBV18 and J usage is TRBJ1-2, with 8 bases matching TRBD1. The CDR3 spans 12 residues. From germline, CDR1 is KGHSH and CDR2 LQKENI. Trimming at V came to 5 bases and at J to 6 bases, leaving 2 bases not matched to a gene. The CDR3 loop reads CASSGTGDGYTF. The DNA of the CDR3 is TGTGCCAGCTCAGGGACAGGAGATGGCTACACCTTC. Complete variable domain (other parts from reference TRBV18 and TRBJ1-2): NAGVMQNPRHLVRRRGQEARLRCSPMKGHSHVYWYRQLPEEGLKFMVYLQKENIIDESGMPKERFSAEFPKEGPSILRIQQVVRGDSAAYFCASSGTGDGYTFGSGTRLTVV.

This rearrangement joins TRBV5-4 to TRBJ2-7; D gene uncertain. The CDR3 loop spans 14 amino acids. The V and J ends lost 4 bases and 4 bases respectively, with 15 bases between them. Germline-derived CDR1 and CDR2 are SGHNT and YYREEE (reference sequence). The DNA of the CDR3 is TGTGCCAGCAGCGCTAGGTATACCAGTTACGAGCAGTACTTC. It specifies CASSARYTSYEQYF.

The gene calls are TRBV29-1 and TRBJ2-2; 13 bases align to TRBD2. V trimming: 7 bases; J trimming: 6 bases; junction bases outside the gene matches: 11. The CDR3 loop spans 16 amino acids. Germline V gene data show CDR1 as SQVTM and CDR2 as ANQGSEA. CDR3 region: CSGRTSGGTGSGELFF. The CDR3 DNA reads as TGCAGCGGCCGGACTAGCGGGGGAACGGGATCCGGGGAGCTGTTTTTT.

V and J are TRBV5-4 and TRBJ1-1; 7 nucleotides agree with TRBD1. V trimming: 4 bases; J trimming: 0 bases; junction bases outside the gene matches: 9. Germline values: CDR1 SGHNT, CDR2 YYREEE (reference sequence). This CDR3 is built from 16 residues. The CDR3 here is CASSLGGQLMNTEAFF. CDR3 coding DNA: TGTGCCAGCAGCCTGGGGGGACAGCTCATGAACACTGAAGCTTTCTTT. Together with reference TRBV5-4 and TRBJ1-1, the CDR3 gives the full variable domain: ETGVTQSPTHLIKTRGQQVTLRCSSQSGHNTVSWYQQALGQGPQFIFQYYREEENGRGNFPPRFSGLQFPNYSSELNVNALELDDSALYLCASSLGGQLMNTEAFFGQGTRLTVV.

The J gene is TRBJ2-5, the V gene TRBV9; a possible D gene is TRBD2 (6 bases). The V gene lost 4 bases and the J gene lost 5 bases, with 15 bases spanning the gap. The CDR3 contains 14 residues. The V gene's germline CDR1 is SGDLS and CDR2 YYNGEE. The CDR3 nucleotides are TGTGCCAGCAGCTTCACAGGTGCGGGGGAGACCCAGTACTTC. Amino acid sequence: CASSFTGAGETQYF.

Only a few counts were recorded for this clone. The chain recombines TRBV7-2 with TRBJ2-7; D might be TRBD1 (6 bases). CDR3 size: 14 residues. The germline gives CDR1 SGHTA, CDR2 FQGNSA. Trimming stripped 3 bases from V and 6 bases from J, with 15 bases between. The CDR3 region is CASSLGHGYSEQYF. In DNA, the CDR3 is TGTGCCAGCAGCTTGGGACACGGGTACTCCGAGCAGTACTTC.

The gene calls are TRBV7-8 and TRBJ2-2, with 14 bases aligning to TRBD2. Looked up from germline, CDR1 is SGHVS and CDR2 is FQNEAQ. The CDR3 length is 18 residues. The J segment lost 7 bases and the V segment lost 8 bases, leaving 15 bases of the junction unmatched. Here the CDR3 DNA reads TGTGCCAGCGAGCTCTTGACGGGACTAGCGGGAGTTAACGGGGAGCTGTTTTTT. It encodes CASELLTGLAGVNGELFF.

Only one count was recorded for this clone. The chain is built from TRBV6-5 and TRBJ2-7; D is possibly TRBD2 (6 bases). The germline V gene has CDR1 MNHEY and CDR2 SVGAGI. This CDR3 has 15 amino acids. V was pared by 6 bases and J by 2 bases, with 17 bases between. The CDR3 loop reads CASRARYGGTYEQYF. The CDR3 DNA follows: TGTGCCAGCAGGGCCCGATACGGGGGAACCTACGAGCAGTACTTC.

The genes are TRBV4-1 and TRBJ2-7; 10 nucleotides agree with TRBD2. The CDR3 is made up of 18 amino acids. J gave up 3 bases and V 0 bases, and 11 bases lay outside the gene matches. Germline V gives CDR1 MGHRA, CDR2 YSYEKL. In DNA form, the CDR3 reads TGCGCCAGCAGCCAAGATCAGGCAGGGCTAGCGGGGGTCTACGAGCAGTACTTC. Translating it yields CASSQDQAGLAGVYEQYF.

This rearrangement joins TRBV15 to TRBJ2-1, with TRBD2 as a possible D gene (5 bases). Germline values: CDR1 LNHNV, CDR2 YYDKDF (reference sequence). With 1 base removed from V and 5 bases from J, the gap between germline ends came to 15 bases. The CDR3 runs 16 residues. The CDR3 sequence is CATSRGGWEKHNEQFF. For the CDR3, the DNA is TGTGCCACCAGCAGAGGAGGGTGGGAAAAACACAATGAGCAGTTCTTC.

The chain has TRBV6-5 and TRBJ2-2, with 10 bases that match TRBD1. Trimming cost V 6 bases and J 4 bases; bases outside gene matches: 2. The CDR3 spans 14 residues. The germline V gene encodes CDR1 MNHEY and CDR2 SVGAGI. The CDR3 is CASSRDRGTGELFF. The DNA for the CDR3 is TGTGCCAGCAGCCGGGACAGGGGCACCGGGGAGCTGTTTTTT.

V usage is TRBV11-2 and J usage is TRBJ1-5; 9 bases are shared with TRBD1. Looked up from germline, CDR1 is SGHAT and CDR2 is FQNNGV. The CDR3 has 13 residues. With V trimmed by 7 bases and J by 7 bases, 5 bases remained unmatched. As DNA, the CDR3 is TGTGCCAGCACACAGGGGGCGGGACAGCCCCAGCATTTT. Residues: CASTQGAGQPQHF.

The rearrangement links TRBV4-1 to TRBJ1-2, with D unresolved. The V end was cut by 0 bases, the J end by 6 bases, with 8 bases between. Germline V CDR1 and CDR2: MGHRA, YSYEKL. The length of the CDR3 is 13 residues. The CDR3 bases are TGCGCCAGCAGCCAAGATTACGGGGATGGCTACACCTTC. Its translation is CASSQDYGDGYTF.

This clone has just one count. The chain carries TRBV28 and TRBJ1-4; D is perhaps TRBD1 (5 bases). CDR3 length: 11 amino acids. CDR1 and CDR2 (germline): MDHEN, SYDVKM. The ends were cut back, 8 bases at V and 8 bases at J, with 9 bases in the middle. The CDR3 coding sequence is TGTGCCAGCCGTGGGGGGGAAAAACTGTTTTTT. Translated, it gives CASRGGEKLFF.

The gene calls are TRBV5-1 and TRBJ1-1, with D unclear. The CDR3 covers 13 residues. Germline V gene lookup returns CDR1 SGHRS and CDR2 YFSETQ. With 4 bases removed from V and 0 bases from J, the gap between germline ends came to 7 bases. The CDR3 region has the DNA TGCGCCAGCAGCCGAGAATTGAACACTGAAGCTTTCTTT. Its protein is CASSRELNTEAFF.

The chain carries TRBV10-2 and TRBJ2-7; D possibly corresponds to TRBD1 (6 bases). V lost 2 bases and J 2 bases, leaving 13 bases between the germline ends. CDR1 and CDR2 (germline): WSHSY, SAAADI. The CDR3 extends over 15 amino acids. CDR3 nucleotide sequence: TGCGCCAGCAGTGAGCCACAGGGCGTCGCCTACGAGCAGTACTTC. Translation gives CASSEPQGVAYEQYF.

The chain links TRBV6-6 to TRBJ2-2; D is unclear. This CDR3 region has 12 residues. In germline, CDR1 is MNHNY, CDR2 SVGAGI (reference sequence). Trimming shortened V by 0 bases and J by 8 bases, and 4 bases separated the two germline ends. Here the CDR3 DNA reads TGTGCCAGCAGTTACTCACAGGGGGAGCTGTTTTTT. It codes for CASSYSQGELFF.

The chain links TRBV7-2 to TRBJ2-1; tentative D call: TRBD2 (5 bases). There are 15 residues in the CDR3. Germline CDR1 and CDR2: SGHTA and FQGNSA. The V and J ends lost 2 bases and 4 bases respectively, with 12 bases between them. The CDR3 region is CASSLMGDPYNEQFF. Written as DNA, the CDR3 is TGTGCCAGCAGCTTAATGGGAGACCCTTACAATGAGCAGTTCTTC.

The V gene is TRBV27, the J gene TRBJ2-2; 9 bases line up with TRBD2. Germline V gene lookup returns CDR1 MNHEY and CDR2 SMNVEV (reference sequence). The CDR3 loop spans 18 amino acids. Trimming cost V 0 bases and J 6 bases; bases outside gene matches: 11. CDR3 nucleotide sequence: TGTGCCAGCAGTTTATCGGGTCTAGCGGGAAGGTTTCCCGGGGAGCTGTTTTTT. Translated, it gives CASSLSGLAGRFPGELFF.

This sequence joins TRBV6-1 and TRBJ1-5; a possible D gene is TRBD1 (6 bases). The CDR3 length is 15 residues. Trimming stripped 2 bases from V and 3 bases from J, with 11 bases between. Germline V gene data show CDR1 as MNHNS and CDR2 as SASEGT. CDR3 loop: CASSETGSNNQPQHF. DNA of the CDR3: TGTGCCAGCAGTGAAACAGGGAGCAACAATCAGCCCCAGCATTTT.

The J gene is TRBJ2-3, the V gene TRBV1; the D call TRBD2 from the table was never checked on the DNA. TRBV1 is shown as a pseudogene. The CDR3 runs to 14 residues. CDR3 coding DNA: TGCACCCCAGCAGGAGGAGGAGGGAAAGATACGCAGTATTTT. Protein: CTPAGGGGKDTQYF.

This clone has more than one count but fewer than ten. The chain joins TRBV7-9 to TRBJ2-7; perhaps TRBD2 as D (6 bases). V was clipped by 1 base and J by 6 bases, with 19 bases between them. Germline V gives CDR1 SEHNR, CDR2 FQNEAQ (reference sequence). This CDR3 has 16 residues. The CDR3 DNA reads TGTGCCAGCAGCTTAGTAGCGGTATACAAAGCAGGCGAGCAGTACTTC. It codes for CASSLVAVYKAGEQYF.

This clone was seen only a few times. The CDR3 loop is CASSDSASGSVYEQYF. CDR3 nucleotides: TGTGCCAGCAGTGACTCGGCTAGCGGGAGTGTGTACGAGCAGTACTTC. The chain couples TRBV6-4 to TRBJ2-7; TRBD2 matches 10 bases. The germline gives CDR1 MRHNA, CDR2 SNTAGT. V gave up 0 bases and J gave up 4 bases; unmatched junction bases: 6. This CDR3 is 16 amino acids long.

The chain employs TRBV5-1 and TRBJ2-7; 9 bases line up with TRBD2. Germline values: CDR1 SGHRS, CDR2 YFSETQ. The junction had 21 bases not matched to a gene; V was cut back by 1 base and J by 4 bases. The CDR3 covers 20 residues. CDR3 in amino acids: CASSLPLSGGDKTILYEQYF. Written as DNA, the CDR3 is TGCGCCAGCAGCTTGCCTCTTAGCGGGGGCGACAAAACGATTCTATACGAGCAGTACTTC.

The chain's CDR3 is CASSVSTASYEQYF. The CDR3 nucleotides are TGTGCCAGCAGCGTGTCGACAGCCTCCTACGAGCAGTACTTC. V and J are TRBV9 and TRBJ2-7, with D tentatively TRBD1 (5 bases). Germline lookup yields CDR1 SGDLS and CDR2 YYNGEE. This CDR3 comprises 14 residues. The ends were cut back, 2 bases at V and 0 bases at J, with 9 bases in the middle.